This section outlines one T cell receptor beta chain sequence together with its context. The CDR3 runs 17 residues. Germline assignment: CDR1 SGHTS and CDR2 YDEGEE. V was pared by 1 base and J by 6 bases, with 20 bases between. The data originate from a study of blood T cell repertoires in COVID-19. Looking at the study overall: Collection of acute and convalescent COVID-19 samples took place in the United States, Italy and Spain. The analysed material was cDNA or gDNA that came from T cells, B-cell-depleted T cells, or PBMCs.

Profiled with immunoSEQ multiplex PCR; TCRdb holds only in-frame clones, not every one. The sample has under 130,000 clones, roughly nine tenths seen once. Material: peripheral blood. This sequence was found in a man in his forties or fifties in a cohort sampled during active COVID-19. The chain links TRBV5-8 to TRBJ2-1; D perhaps matches TRBD2 (6 bases). In nucleotides, the CDR3 is TGTGCCAGCAGCTTGTCCCAGCGGCGGGGACGAGTCAATGAGCAGTTCTTC. Protein: CASSLSQRRGRVNEQFF.